This entry is about one T cell receptor beta chain. This clonotype was counted ten times or more. It lacks a known antigen. No clone much larger than this one lies a single base away; base qualities are absent. The data derive from a study of human T cells and chemical hapten exposure (dated by TCRdb to about 2021). With regard to the full study: For sensitization, 2% DPC in acetone was applied to a roughly 2 cm by roughly 2 cm area of upper inner arm skin. Throughout the roughly 23-week study period, patients were also given weekly therapeutic DPC doses on the scalp. Blood samples were taken from patients before sensitization (week 0) and then at 2, 6 and about 24 weeks after DPC sensitization. For TCR sequencing, blood came from some 31 alopecia patients at anywhere from one to four time points (pre-sensitization, 2, 6 and 24 weeks). Patch tests used Finn chambers with 0.01% DPC on the upper back, scored after 6 days by International Contact Dermatitis Research Group standards. The libraries were sequenced as a pool, and the TCR yield per sample differed mostly because of small variations in library volumes within the pool. This study followed changes in the peripheral blood TCR repertoire in vivo during primary and secondary sensitization of alopecia patients to the hapten diphenylcyclopropenone (DPC). The mostly female patient cohort included alopecia areata with under or over 50% scalp involvement, alopecia totalis and alopecia universalis.

As encoded in the germline V gene (reference sequence), CDR1 is SEHNR while CDR2 is FQNEAQ. V has 5 bases trimmed and J has 5 bases trimmed; junction bases matching no gene number 12. The CDR3 spans 16 residues, from the cysteine through the phenylalanine. Just CDR3 DNA is preserved here, 48 bases in frame from base 1. In light of the paper, this sample's time point label describes: patch test 1, 2 weeks after DPC sensitization. The intended sense of this specimen's treatment or condition label: therapeutic diphenylcyclopropenone sensitization with weekly scalp DPC. At each patch-test visit, blood was drawn before the patch test was applied. Patients were eligible if aged 18 to 70, diagnosed with alopecia and judged suitable for DPC therapy, and pregnant patients were excluded. Total RNA was extracted from unfractionated whole blood collected in Tempus Blood RNA tubes. The protocol used for the library was RACE. The sample was run on a NextSeq 500. During library preparation, unique molecular identifiers were attached to individual cDNA molecules so that TCRs could be counted in a quantitative, reproducible way. Each blood RNA sample was used to sequence both TCR alpha and TCR beta chains. In the paper's pipeline: The median number of TCRs per sample was approximately 96,000, ranging from about 20,000 to 690,600. V, J and CDR3 annotation of the TCR reads was performed with the Decombinator software suite. For the PS versus PT1 abundance plots, all samples were subsampled to the same number of TCRs (28,000). TCRs were defined as expanded if absent before sensitization and observed at least eight times at the 2-week time point. TCRdb reanalyzed the raw reads on its own, using fastp at Q25 for trimming and MiXCR for clone calling, and kept in-frame beta chains. For every CDR3 protein sequence, its rows merge into one entry that carries the most common genes and DNA. In this record, the V and J calls reflect TCRdb's handling and not the investigators' own analysis. Within this sample are about 120,000 distinct CDR3 sequences, with 12% of them counted one time only. The ten top clones hold about 1.4% of the sample.

What the study reported, not specific to this receptor: The number of TCRs above 1 in 1000 frequency did not change with DPC sensitization; there was no evidence of global repertoire structure alterations. The number of PT1 expanded TCRs positively correlated with patch test score, significant at thresholds 8, 16 and 32 but not 4. After repeated subsampling, the strength of the expansion versus patch-test correlation and the threshold at which it became significant changed. Alopecia, a presumed autoimmune disease, was present in all patients, so the immune response of the patients might differ from that of healthy individuals. Expanded TCRs formed significantly more large CDR3 similarity clusters than pre-sensitization or healthy control sets, consistent with antigen-driven responses.

The receptor chain draws on TRBV7-9 and TRBJ2-7; 10 central nucleotides agree with TRBD1. The source was whole blood, collected in connection with sensitization to the hapten diphenylcyclopropenone (DPC). This clonotype was sampled from a woman between 50 and 59 years old with alopecia areata. Some clones in this sample may be carry-over from other donors' samples. DNA sequence: TGTGCCAGCAGCCCTGGGGACAGGGGCTCCCAGGACGAGCAGTACTTC. This yields the protein CASSPGDRGSQDEQYF.